This T cell receptor beta chain was identified in a study of blood T cell repertoires in COVID-19. Whole-study context: Acute-phase and convalescent COVID-19 samples originated in the United States, Italy and Spain.

TCRdb's copy holds only in-frame clones and misses some; the assay was immunoSEQ multiplex PCR. The sample yields about 150,000 clones, over 60% seen once. The CDR3 contains 13 residues. The V end was cut by 9 bases, the J end by 4 bases, with 16 bases between. Germline lookup yields CDR1 ENHRY and CDR2 SYGVKD. Sequencing was carried out using peripheral blood. The chain is built from TRBV10-3 and TRBJ2-7, with TRBD2 as a possible D gene (7 bases). The sequence was collected from a man of 80 years or more with acute or convalescent COVID-19. CDR3 sequence: CAIRGGYQYEQYF. The CDR3 DNA reads as TGTGCCATACGCGGGGGCTATCAATACGAGCAGTACTTC.